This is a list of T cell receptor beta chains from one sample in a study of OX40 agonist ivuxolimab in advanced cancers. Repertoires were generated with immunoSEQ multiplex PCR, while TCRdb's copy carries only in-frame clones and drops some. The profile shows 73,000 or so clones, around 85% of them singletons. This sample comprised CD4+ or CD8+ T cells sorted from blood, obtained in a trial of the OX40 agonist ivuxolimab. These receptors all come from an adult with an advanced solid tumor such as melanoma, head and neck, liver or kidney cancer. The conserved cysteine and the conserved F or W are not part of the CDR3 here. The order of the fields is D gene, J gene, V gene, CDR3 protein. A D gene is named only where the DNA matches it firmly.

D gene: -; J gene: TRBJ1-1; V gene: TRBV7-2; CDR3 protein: ASSLGSQGGAF
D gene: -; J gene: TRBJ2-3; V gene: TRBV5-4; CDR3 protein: ASSLPSRPTSTDTQY
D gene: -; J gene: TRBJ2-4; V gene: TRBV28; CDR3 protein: ASSLLQGNIQY
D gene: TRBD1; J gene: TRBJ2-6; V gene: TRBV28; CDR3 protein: ASSLGQGAGANVLT
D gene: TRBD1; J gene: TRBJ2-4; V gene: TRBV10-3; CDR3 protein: AISETGGSIKNIQY
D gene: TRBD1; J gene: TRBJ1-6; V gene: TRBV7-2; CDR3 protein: ASSLEKGTGSPNSPLH
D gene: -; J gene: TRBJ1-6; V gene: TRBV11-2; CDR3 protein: ASSPALGSPLH
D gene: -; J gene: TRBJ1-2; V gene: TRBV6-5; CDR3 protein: ATRGGNYGYT
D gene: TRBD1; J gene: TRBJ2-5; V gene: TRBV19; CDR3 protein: ASSITRGRETQY
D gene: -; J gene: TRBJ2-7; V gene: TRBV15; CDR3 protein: ATSNPGYEQY
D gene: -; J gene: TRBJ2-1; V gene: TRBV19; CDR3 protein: ASIGGQPHEQF
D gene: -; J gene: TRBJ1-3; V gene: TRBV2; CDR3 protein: ASSTRSSGNTIY
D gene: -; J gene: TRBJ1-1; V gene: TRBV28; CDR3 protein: ASSSGRDEAF
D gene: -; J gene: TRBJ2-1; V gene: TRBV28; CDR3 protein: ASSLYKSARSLYNEQF
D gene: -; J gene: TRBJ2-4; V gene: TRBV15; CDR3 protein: ATSRDVRDIQY
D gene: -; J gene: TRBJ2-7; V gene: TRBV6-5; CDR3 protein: ASSFTGIQPKEQY
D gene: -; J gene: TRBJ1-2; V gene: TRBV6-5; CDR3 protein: ATMEASANYGYT
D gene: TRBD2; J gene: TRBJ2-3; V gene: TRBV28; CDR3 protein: ASSSSGRGGTDTQY
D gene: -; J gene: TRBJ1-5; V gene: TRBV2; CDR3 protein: ASSGDSNQPQH
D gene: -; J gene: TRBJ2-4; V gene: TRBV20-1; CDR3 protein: SASDRNIQY
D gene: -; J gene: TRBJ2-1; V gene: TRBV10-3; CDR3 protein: AIGIGPGTSQF
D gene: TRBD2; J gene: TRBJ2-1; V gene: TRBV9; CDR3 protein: ASSARGTSGSSEQF
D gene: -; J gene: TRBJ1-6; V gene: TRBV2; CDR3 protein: ASNWSSYNSPLH
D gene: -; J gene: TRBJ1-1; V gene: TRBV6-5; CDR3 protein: ASMAGPQGTEAF
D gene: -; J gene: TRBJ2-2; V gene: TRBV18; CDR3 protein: ASSPTRSSNTGELF
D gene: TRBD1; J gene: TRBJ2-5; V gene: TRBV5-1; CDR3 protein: ASSPSLQGARETQY
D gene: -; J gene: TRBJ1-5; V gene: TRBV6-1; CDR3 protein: ASSSRGGAQPQH
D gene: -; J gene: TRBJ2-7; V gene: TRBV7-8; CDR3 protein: ASSLGIAGRSYEQY
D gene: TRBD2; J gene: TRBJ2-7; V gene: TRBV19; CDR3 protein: ASSTLAGATYEQY
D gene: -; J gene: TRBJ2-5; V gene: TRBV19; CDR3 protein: ATQSRGADGETQY
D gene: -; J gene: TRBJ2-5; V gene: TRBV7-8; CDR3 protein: ASRLATSWAQY
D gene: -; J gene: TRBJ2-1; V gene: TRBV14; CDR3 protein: ASSQDYGTRLNEQF
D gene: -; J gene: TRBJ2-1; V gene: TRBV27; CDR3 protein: ASISTATHNEQF
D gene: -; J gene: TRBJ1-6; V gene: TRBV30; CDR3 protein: AGRTGYNSPLH
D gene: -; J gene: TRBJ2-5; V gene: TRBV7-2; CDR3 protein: ASSFQWGEQETQY
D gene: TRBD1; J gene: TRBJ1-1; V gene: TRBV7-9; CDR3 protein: ASSFAGTGAATEAF
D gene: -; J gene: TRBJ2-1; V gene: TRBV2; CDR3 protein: ASRRTVKQF
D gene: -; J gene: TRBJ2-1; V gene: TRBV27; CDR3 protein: ASSLLGIYNEQF
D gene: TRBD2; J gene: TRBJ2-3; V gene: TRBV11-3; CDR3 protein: ARVTSGRVRNTQY
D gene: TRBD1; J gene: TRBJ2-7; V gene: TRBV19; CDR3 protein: ASSIAHRGLTYEQY
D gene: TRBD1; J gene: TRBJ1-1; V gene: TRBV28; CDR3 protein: ASSDRGRAF
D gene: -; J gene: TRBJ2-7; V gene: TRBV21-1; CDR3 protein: ASTITYGGSSYEQY
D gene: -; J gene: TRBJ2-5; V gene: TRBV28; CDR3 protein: ASRSSAQGSQY
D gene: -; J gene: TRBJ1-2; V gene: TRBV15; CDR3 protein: ATSREGRRDGYT
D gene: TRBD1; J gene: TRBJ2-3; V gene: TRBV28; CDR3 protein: ASSSGLGQGWSDTQY
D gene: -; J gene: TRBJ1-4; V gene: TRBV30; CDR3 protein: AWSVKGKLF
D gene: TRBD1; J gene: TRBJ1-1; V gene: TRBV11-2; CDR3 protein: ASSYRGRTEAF
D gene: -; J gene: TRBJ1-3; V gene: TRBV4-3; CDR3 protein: ASSHGGRGSGNTIY
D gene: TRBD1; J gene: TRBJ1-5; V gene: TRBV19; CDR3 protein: ASQTGSSNQPQH
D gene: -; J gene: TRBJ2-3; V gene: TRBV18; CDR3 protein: ASSPSGKITDTQY
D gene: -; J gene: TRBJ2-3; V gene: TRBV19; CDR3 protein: ASSSRDTQY
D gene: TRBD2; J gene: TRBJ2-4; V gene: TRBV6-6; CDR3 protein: ASRGGAKNIQY
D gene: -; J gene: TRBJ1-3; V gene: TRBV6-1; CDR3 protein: ASSEQLNTIY
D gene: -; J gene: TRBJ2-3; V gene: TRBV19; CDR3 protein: ASSVGGLRVTDTQY